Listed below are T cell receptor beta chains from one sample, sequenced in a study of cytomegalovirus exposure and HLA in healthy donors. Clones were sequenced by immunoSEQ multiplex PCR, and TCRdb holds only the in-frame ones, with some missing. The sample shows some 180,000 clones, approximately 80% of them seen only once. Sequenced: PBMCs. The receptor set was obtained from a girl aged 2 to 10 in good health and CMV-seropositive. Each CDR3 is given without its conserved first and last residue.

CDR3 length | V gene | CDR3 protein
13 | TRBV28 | ASSFVSSSGNTIY
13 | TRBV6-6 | ASSSQGARQETQY
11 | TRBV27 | ASSSAGEAEAF
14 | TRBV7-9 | ASSGASGMVNNEQF
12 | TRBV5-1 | ASSLDRSYYEQY
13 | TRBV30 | AWSGPRLSSYEQY
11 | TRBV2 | ASTTLGLYGYT
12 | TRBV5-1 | ASSLARGGTEAF
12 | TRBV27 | ASSTHSGLDTQY
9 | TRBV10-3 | ASKGGYEQY
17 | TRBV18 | ASSRQDRRPITYQETQY
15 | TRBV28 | ASSLSVFRYRVFGYT
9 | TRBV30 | AWSVPPRYT
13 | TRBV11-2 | ASSETGTPGDTQY
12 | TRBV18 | ASSRIGGADGYT
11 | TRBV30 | AWMGQLPDEQF
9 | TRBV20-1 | SVKGVDGYT
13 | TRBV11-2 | ASSVAGGPIYEQY
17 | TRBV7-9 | ASSLEAAALYSGANVLT
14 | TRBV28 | ASSPPRAGSYNEQF
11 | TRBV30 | ARQKAGNTEAF
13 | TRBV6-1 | ASSELQGSSYEQY
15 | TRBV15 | ATSRDPGQSRLYGYT
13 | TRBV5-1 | ASSLAREGGETQY
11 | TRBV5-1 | ASSFRGGTEAF
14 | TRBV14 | ASSQETVLQGYGYT
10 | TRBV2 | ASSVRSVIQY
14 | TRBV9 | ASSAGVWRAYNEQF
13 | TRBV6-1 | ASSLRDDNYNEQF
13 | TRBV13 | ASSPGPSDNYGYT
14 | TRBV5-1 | ASSLAGTGANEKLF
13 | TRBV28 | ASRSSGQGLSEQY
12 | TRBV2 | ASSPGTSASEQF
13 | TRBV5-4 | ASSLDPSFGTEAF
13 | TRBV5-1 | ASSSTGGGQETQY
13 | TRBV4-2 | ASSQEFEYQNEQF
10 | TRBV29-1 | SVDIRAGELF
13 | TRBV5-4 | ASSFGQGAGNTIY
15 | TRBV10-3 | AISEFLPGQGSNEQF
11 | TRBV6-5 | ASGGGYDYGYT
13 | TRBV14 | ASSQRTGRVETQY
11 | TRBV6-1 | ASSVRDNQPQH
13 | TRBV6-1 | ASSGGTTPKSGQC
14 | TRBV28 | ASSGGLAGGQETQY
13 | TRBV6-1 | ASRGGTGYNEKLF
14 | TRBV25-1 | ASSAPGGQWDEKLF
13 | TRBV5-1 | ASSPTQRNTGELF
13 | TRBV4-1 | ASSHLETGNYGYT
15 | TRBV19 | ASTSRGLGTEVYEQY
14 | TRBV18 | ASSPFFTGEHYGYT
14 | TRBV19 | ASRPRTSGYYNEQF
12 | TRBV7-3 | ASSLGRGSTEAF
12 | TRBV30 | ALSDSTFSDEQY
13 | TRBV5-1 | ASSPWAQVGTEAF
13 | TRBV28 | ASSGQDRPDYEQY
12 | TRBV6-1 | ASSEQGGVGELF
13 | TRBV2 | ASSQQSGGAFEQY
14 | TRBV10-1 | ASSRSTSDSYNEQF
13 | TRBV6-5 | ASSYLGGSADTQY